Listed below are T cell receptor beta chains from one sample, sequenced in a study of vaccination and CD4 T cells after COVID-19. Via MiXCR, TCRdb re-called the PCR reads, giving one row per CDR3 protein. Of more than 14,000 distinct CDR3 sequences in the sample, 40% to 60% were seen once. Which antigens these TCRs recognize remains unknown. The input for sequencing was cultured CD4+ T cells from blood, taken after SARS-CoV-2 vaccination. Source of these receptors: a human donor with COVID-19. CDR3s include the opening cysteine and the closing phenylalanine or tryptophan.

v_call: TRBV6-2/TRBV6-3; cdr3_aa: CASSYWDRGRPQHF
v_call: TRBV20-1; cdr3_aa: CSASDRVVVSPLHF
v_call: TRBV6-2/TRBV6-3; cdr3_aa: CASSYLLAVGQETQYF
v_call: TRBV27; cdr3_aa: CASSLEPGGLYGYTF
v_call: TRBV5-4; cdr3_aa: CASSADAVGSYTF
v_call: TRBV7-8; cdr3_aa: CASSLNRKPNIYNSPLHF
v_call: TRBV20-1; cdr3_aa: CSARLAGAKIYYEQYF
v_call: TRBV11-3; cdr3_aa: CASSSRTGGSYNEQFF
v_call: TRBV15; cdr3_aa: CATSRTGGNQPQHF
v_call: TRBV5-1; cdr3_aa: CASSLEQAQFF
v_call: TRBV7-3; cdr3_aa: CASSVGQGQTHNEQFF
v_call: TRBV20-1; cdr3_aa: CSARPQGAVDEKLFF
v_call: TRBV5-1; cdr3_aa: CASSLEGTHNTDTQYF
v_call: TRBV20-1; cdr3_aa: CSARVGGAGDQPQHF
v_call: TRBV20-1; cdr3_aa: CSAPRGGQSYNEQFF
v_call: TRBV7-4; cdr3_aa: CASNRGVYSNQPQHF
v_call: TRBV20-1; cdr3_aa: CSANSGDTDTQYF
v_call: TRBV2; cdr3_aa: CASRPGLDSLETQYF
v_call: TRBV11-2; cdr3_aa: CASSLVPQQEAQYF
v_call: TRBV28; cdr3_aa: CASSLTTGELFF
v_call: TRBV24-1; cdr3_aa: CATSDPRTGVEALTSTDTQYF
v_call: TRBV12-3/TRBV12-4; cdr3_aa: CASSFGRRDRGDEQYF
v_call: TRBV5-1; cdr3_aa: CASRSTGTGFQQGQLTDTQYF
v_call: TRBV28; cdr3_aa: CASSLLSSGNTIYF
v_call: TRBV5-8; cdr3_aa: CASSLYGGPSTDTQYF
v_call: TRBV5-6; cdr3_aa: CASSYRGQGGTGELFF
v_call: TRBV7-7; cdr3_aa: CASSLDQGPGNTIYF
v_call: TRBV30; cdr3_aa: CAWGGIGQTQYF
v_call: TRBV27; cdr3_aa: CASSFDNRPGTGVNGYTF
v_call: TRBV6-2/TRBV6-3; cdr3_aa: CASSDSLYGYTF
v_call: TRBV5-1; cdr3_aa: CASGNREGGSPLHF